The entry below describes one T cell receptor (beta chain). This sample was included in a study of regulatory T cells in long-lasting Graves disease. Relying on iRepertoire HTBI primers and Arm-PCR of CDR3 regions, the team built TCR beta libraries. TCRdb called the multiplex PCR reads again in MiXCR, with one record for every CDR3 protein. This sample has hundreds of thousands of distinct CDR3 sequences, with 15% to 20% found just once. Documented time point: newly diagnosed GD, antithyroid drugs for less than 3 months. The TCR library was prepared using RNA isolated from PBMCs. CDR3 length: 17 residues. The germline V gene has CDR1 SGDLS and CDR2 YYNGEE. With V trimmed by 3 bases and J by 3 bases, 12 bases remained unmatched. The sample was also reused in another study, on T cells in Graves' hyperthyroidism and ophthalmopathy. That report adds: Model-based prediction identified ophthalmopathy a median about 6 months prior to its onset.

The chain combines TRBV9 with TRBJ1-2, with 9 bases aligning to TRBD1. The sequence came from a woman aged 25 to 39 with Graves disease. Specimen: peripheral blood mononuclear cells (PBMCs), collected at new diagnosis, from a patient treated with antithyroid drugs. Written as DNA, the CDR3 is TGTGCCAGCAGCGCGTCCCGGGACAGGGCCCGGGACTATGGCTACACCTTC. It codes for CASSASRDRARDYGYTF.